The clone carrying this T cell receptor (beta chain) was seen ten or more times. The CDR3 is 15 residues long. V gave up 4 bases and J gave up 2 bases, with 12 bases separating them. This entry is derived from a study of patients and donors after allogeneic stem cell transplantation. TCRdb re-derived calls from the RT-PCR reads in MiXCR, one entry per CDR3 protein. This table holds about 960,000 distinct CDR3 sequences, over 15% found once. The sequenced material came from blood, either unsorted or a sorted T cell fraction (not recorded which). The sequence was collected from a human donor who was either an allogeneic HSCT recipient or a stem cell or donor lymphocyte infusion donor (not recorded which). It is not recorded whose cells these are; they may come from a transplant donor. This chain joins TRBV12-3 or TRBV12-4 and TRBJ1-3; tentatively, D is TRBD1 (6 bases). CDR3 nucleotide sequence: TGTGCCAGCAGTTCAGGACAGCCGACTGGAAACACCATATATTTT. Its protein product is CASSSGQPTGNTIYF.